The rows below give T cell receptor beta chains drawn from one sample of a study of blood T cell repertoires in COVID-19. Data came from immunoSEQ multiplex PCR; TCRdb stores just in-frame clones and leaves some out. The data show under 85,000 clones, approximately 80% seen once. Sequencing input: peripheral blood. The receptors were sampled from a man aged 30-40 years with COVID-19, enrolled during active disease. The CDR3 runs from the conserved cysteine through the conserved F or W. D genes are given only for firm matches. The listing skips clone size in some rows; elsewhere it reads once, few, many or a size class.

clone size	V gene	J gene	D gene	CDR3 protein	CDR3 DNA
once	TRBV24-1	TRBJ2-3	TRBD2	CATSDSPASGNTDTQYF	TGTGCCACCAGTGATTCCCCTGCTAGCGGAAACACAGATACGCAGTATTTT
-	TRBV7-9	TRBJ2-7	TRBD1	CASSFSDRWVSYEQYF	TGTGCCAGCAGCTTCTCGGACAGGTGGGTCTCCTACGAGCAGTACTTC
-	TRBV11-1	TRBJ2-1	TRBD2	CASRRTSGDHYNEQFF	TGTGCCAGCAGGAGGACTAGCGGCGACCACTACAATGAGCAGTTCTTC
-	TRBV2	TRBJ1-3	-	CASSASRTGNTIYF	TGTGCCAGCAGTGCCTCTAGGACTGGAAACACCATATATTTT
-	TRBV7-9	TRBJ2-5	-	CASSWRGGGMETQYF	TGTGCCAGCAGCTGGAGGGGCGGCGGGATGGAGACCCAGTACTTC
-	TRBV10-3	TRBJ2-5	-	CAISGLPRERETQYF	TGTGCCATCAGTGGACTACCTCGGGAGAGGGAGACCCAGTACTTC
-	TRBV6-2/TRBV6-3	TRBJ1-5	TRBD1	CASSSDREAQPQHF	TGTGCCAGCAGTTCCGACAGGGAAGCTCAGCCCCAGCATTTT
few	TRBV18	TRBJ1-4	TRBD1	CASSPDRGSEKLFF	TGTGCCAGCTCACCTGACAGGGGAAGTGAAAAACTGTTTTTT
-	TRBV9	TRBJ2-1	TRBD2	CASTGTSGRAAYNEQFF	TGTGCCAGCACCGGGACTAGCGGGAGGGCCGCCTACAATGAGCAGTTCTTC
-	TRBV5-8	TRBJ2-7	-	CASTPFFAGVSYEQYF	TGTGCCAGCACCCCTTTTTTTGCAGGGGTCTCCTACGAGCAGTACTTC
few	TRBV11-2	TRBJ2-3	TRBD1	CASKYGGTGVADTQYF	TGTGCCAGCAAATATGGGGGAACAGGGGTCGCAGATACGCAGTATTTT
-	TRBV12-2	TRBJ1-2	-	CASRCHRGNCQGYTF	TGTGCAAGTCGCTGCCACAGGGGGAACTGCCAAGGCTACACCTTC
once	TRBV28	TRBJ1-4	TRBD1	CASRRTGLGNEKLFF	TGTGCCAGCAGGCGGACAGGACTTGGCAACGAAAAACTGTTTTTT
-	TRBV6-4	TRBJ1-6	-	CASKTGPGSPLHF	TGTGCCAGCAAGACAGGCCCTGGTTCACCCCTCCACTTT
-	TRBV18	TRBJ2-7	-	CASSPLASEQYF	TGTGCCAGCTCACCCCTCGCCAGCGAGCAGTACTTC
once	TRBV5-1	TRBJ2-7	-	CASSSVSGHWAEQYF	TGCGCCAGCAGCTCGGTCTCCGGCCACTGGGCCGAGCAGTACTTC
-	TRBV3-1/TRBV3-2	TRBJ1-2	TRBD1	CASSHLTRGTGGYTSF	TGTGCCAGCAGCCACCTCACCCGGGGGACAGGGGGCTATACGTCCTTC
-	TRBV9	TRBJ1-1	-	CASSGENRRTEAFF	TGTGCCAGCAGCGGAGAGAACCGGAGGACTGAAGCTTTCTTT
many	TRBV28	TRBJ1-4	-	CASSLEIGAGDEKLFF	TGTGCCAGCAGTTTAGAAATAGGGGCTGGAGATGAAAAACTGTTTTTT
-	TRBV14	TRBJ2-3	TRBD2	CASSQGLAEGDTQYF	TGTGCCAGCAGCCAAGGACTAGCGGAAGGGGATACGCAGTATTTT
-	TRBV7-9	TRBJ2-1	TRBD2	CASSTGKAGVGYNEQFF	TGTGCCAGCAGCACCGGTAAAGCGGGAGTGGGTTACAATGAGCAGTTCTTC
-	TRBV6-1	TRBJ2-1	TRBD2	CASRQTSGIYNEQFF	TGTGCCAGCAGACAGACTAGCGGGATATACAATGAGCAGTTCTTC
-	TRBV7-2	TRBJ1-1	TRBD1	CASSLRTGTTEAFF	TGTGCCAGCAGTCTTCGGACAGGGACCACTGAAGCTTTCTTT
-	TRBV28	TRBJ2-5	TRBD2	CASSLAGTQETQYF	TGTGCCAGCAGTCTAGCGGGAACTCAAGAGACCCAGTACTTC
-	TRBV2	TRBJ2-1	TRBD2	CASASLAGRGNEQFF	TGTGCCAGCGCTAGTTTAGCGGGCCGAGGGAATGAGCAGTTCTTC
-	TRBV24-1	TRBJ2-1	-	CATSSRGSGGNEQFF	TGTGCCACCAGTTCTCGGGGTTCGGGCGGGAATGAGCAGTTCTTC
-	TRBV19	TRBJ2-1	-	CASSPDRNNEQFF	TGTGCCAGTAGCCCGGACAGAAACAATGAGCAGTTCTTC
few	TRBV6-2/TRBV6-3	TRBJ2-7	-	CASSFGQNYEQYF	TGTGCCAGCAGTTTCGGACAGAACTACGAGCAGTACTTC
-	TRBV5-6	TRBJ2-5	-	CASSARGGSEETQYF	TGTGCCAGCAGCGCCCGAGGGGGATCGGAGGAGACCCAGTACTTC
-	TRBV19	TRBJ2-3	TRBD2	CASSILAGTDTQYF	TGTGCCAGTAGTATCCTAGCGGGCACAGATACGCAGTATTTT
-	TRBV19	TRBJ2-3	TRBD2	CASAGTSGTTDTQYF	TGTGCCAGTGCTGGGACTAGCGGGACCACAGATACGCAGTATTTT
-	TRBV6-5	TRBJ2-1	-	CASSYVRQENNEQFF	TGTGCCAGCAGTTACGTACGACAGGAAAACAATGAGCAGTTCTTC
-	TRBV10-3	TRBJ2-7	TRBD1	CAILGTGLYEQYF	TGTGCCATCCTAGGGACAGGCCTATACGAGCAGTACTTC
-	TRBV19	TRBJ2-1	TRBD2	CASSIPGGLAGYNEQFF	TGTGCCAGTAGTATCCCTGGCGGACTAGCGGGGTACAATGAGCAGTTCTTC
-	TRBV5-1	TRBJ1-1	-	CASRSTTGNTEAFF	TGCGCCAGCAGAAGCACCACAGGGAACACTGAAGCTTTCTTT
-	TRBV9	TRBJ1-6	TRBD1	CASSVGWDRGLTSPLHF	TGTGCCAGCAGCGTAGGATGGGACAGGGGGCTGACTTCACCCCTCCACTTT
-	TRBV5-1	TRBJ2-2	TRBD1	CASSPDRGLTGELFF	TGCGCCAGCAGCCCGGACAGGGGATTAACCGGGGAGCTGTTTTTT
-	TRBV4-1	TRBJ1-4	-	CASSQDVTATNEKLFF	TGCGCCAGCAGCCAAGATGTGACAGCAACTAATGAAAAACTGTTTTTT
-	TRBV6-2/TRBV6-3	TRBJ1-1	-	CASSNRRDTEAFF	TGTGCCAGCAGTAACCGGAGGGACACTGAAGCTTTCTTT
-	TRBV28	TRBJ1-5	-	CASSLGGSPQHF	TGTGCCAGCAGTTTGGGGGGGTCGCCCCAGCATTTT